What follows are 8 T cell receptor beta chains derived from one specimen sequenced in a study of T cell changes during pregnancy in multiple sclerosis. Only in-frame clones appear in the TCRdb table, and some are missing; sequencing was by immunoSEQ multiplex PCR. The sample lists tens of thousands of clones; 92% were seen once. Sample: peripheral blood, taken in the first trimester of pregnancy. The receptors originated from a female donor in good health, enrolled as a control in a pregnancy study.

The chain combines TRBV6-6 with TRBJ1-6; TRBD1 is a possible D gene (5 bases). Germline V gene lookup returns CDR1 MNHNY and CDR2 SVGAGI (reference sequence). The CDR3 spans 15 residues. With 0 bases removed from V and 9 bases from J, the gap between germline ends came to 12 bases. CDR3 amino acids: CASSYSNWGVSPLHF. In DNA form, the CDR3 reads TGTGCCAGCAGTTACTCGAATTGGGGGGTTTCACCCCTCCACTTT.

The chain carries TRBV5-1 and TRBJ2-3; TRBD2 matches 16 bases. The germline gives CDR1 SGHRS, CDR2 YFSETQ. V trimming: 5 bases; J trimming: 3 bases; junction bases outside the gene matches: 3. This CDR3 comprises 16 residues. The CDR3 bases are TGCGCCAGCAGGGGACTAGCGGGAGGGCCAACAGATACGCAGTATTTT. It specifies CASRGLAGGPTDTQYF.

The DNA of the CDR3 is TGCGCCAGCAGCCAAGTCGGCGAGGCGCAGTATTTT. Residues: CASSQVGEAQYF. The V and J genes are TRBV4-1 and TRBJ2-3; D call uncertain. CDR3 length: 12 residues. CDR1 is MGHRA, CDR2 YSYEKL, per germline. Trimming left V 1 base short and J 10 bases short, with 9 bases between.

V is TRBV28 and J is TRBJ2-7; unclear D gene. The V and J ends lost 8 bases and 2 bases respectively, with 13 bases between them. The germline gives CDR1 MDHEN, CDR2 SYDVKM. This CDR3 is built from 13 residues. The CDR3 loop reads CASSRSVTYEQYF. Written as DNA, the CDR3 is TGTGCCAGCTCCCGGTCGGTGACCTACGAGCAGTACTTC.

This chain uses TRBV7-2 with TRBJ1-3, with a possible D match to TRBD1 (6 bases). Germline loops: CDR1 SGHTA, CDR2 FQGNSA. The CDR3 covers 15 residues. Trimming shortened V by 5 bases and J by 5 bases, and 16 bases separated the two germline ends. The CDR3: CASSALDSVRNTIYF. CDR3 sequence (DNA): TGTGCCAGCAGCGCCCTGGACAGTGTGAGAAACACCATATATTTT.

The chain has TRBV28 and TRBJ2-7, with D uncertain. This CDR3 is built from 13 residues. Trimming cost V 2 bases and J 2 bases, with 7 bases left between them. Per the germline V gene, CDR1 is MDHEN and CDR2 is SYDVKM. DNA of the CDR3: TGTGCCAGCAGTTTAAGCCCCACCTACGAGCAGTACTTC. It translates to CASSLSPTYEQYF.

The rearrangement joins TRBV6-5 to TRBJ1-3; 10 nucleotides align to TRBD1. The CDR3 totals 14 residues. Germline CDR1 MNHEY, CDR2 SVGAGI. J was trimmed by 8 bases and V by 4 bases; bases with no gene match: 5. In nucleotides, the CDR3 is TGTGCCAGCAGTTCCTGGACAGGGGGTTACACCATATATTTT. It is translated as CASSSWTGGYTIYF.

The chain links TRBV4-1 to TRBJ1-2; the D is unclear. Germline V CDR1 and CDR2: MGHRA, YSYEKL. CDR3 size: 16 residues. V lost 0 bases, J lost 4 bases, and 15 bases lay in between. For the CDR3, the DNA is TGCGCCAGCAGCCAAGATCCCGCAGGTTCGCTCTATGGCTACACCTTC. Encoded protein: CASSQDPAGSLYGYTF.